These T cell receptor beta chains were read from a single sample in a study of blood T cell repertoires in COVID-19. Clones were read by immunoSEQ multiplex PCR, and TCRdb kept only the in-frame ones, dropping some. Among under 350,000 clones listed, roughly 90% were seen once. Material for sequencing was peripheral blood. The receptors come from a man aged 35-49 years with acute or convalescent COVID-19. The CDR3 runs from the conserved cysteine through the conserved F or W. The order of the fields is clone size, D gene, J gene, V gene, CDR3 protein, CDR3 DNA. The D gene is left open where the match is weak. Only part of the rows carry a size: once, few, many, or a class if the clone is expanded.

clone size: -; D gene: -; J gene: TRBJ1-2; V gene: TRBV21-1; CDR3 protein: CASSNPCAGTTYGYTF; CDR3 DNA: TGTGCCAGCAGCAACCCCTGCGCCGGGACAACCTATGGCTACACCTTC
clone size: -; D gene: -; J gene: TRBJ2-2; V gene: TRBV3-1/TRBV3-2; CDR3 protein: CASSLSGAGELFF; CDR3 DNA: TGTGCCAGCAGCCTTTCGGGAGCCGGGGAGCTGTTTTTT
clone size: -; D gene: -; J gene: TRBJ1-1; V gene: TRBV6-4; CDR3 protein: CASSAEWGTRAFF; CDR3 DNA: TGTGCCAGCAGTGCTGAGTGGGGCACCAGAGCTTTCTTT
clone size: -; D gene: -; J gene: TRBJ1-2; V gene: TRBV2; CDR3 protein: CASGENGYTF; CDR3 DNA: TGTGCCAGCGGGGAGAATGGCTACACCTTC
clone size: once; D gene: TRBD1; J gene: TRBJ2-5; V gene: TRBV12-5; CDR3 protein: CASDLGTGEETQYF; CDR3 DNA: TGTGCTAGTGACCTCGGGACAGGGGAAGAGACCCAGTACTTC
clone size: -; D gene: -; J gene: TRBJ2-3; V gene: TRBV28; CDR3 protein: CASSGRDTQYF; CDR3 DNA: TGTGCCAGCAGTGGCAGGGATACGCAGTATTTT
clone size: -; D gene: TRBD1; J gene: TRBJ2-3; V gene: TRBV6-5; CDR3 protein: CASSYSITGGTDTQYF; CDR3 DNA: TGTGCCAGCAGTTACTCGATTACAGGGGGCACAGATACGCAGTATTTT
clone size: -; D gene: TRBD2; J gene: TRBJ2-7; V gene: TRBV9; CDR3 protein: CASSVEAGGPYEQYF; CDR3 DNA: TGTGCCAGCAGCGTAGAAGCGGGGGGGCCGTACGAGCAGTACTTC
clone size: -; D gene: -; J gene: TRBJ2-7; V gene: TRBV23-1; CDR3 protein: CASSRKLTCLYEQYF; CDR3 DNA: TGCGCCAGCAGTCGTAAGCTTACGTGCCTCTACGAGCAGTACTTC
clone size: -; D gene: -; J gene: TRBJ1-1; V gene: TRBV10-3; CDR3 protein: CAMRGLMNTEAFF; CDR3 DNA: TGTGCCATGAGAGGGCTCATGAACACTGAAGCTTTCTTT
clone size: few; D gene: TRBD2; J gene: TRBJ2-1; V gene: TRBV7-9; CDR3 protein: CASSFPAGGLVMSYNEQFF; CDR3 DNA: TGTGCCAGCAGCTTCCCAGCGGGGGGGCTGGTTATGTCCTACAATGAGCAGTTCTTC
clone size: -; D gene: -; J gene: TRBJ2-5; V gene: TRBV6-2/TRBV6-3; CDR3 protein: CASSYWARGKTQYF; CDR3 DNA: TGTGCCAGCAGTTACTGGGCCAGGGGAAAGACCCAGTACTTC
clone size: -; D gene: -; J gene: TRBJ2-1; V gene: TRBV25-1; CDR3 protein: CASSGRTGGNEQFF; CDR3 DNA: TGTGCCAGCAGTGGACGGACCGGGGGCAATGAGCAGTTCTTC
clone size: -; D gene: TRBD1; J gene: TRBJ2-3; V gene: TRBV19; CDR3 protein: CASSIQGAWRTDTQYF; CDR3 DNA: TGTGCCAGTAGTATCCAGGGGGCCTGGCGGACAGATACGCAGTATTTT
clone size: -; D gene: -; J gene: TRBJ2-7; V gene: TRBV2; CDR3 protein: CASAPQAASTYEQYF; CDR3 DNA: TGTGCCAGCGCCCCTCAAGCCGCATCGACCTACGAGCAGTACTTC
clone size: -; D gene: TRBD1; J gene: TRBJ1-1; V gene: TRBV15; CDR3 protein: CATSRNTGEVTEAFF; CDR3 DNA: TGTGCCACCAGCAGAAATACAGGGGAGGTCACTGAAGCTTTCTTT
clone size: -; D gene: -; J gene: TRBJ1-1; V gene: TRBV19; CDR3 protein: CASSEGEFRGARTEAFF; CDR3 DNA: TGTGCCAGTAGTGAGGGGGAGTTTCGAGGGGCGAGGACTGAAGCTTTCTTT
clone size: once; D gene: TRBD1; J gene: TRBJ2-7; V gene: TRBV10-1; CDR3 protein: CASSSDRGDSAYF; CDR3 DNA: TGCGCCAGCAGTTCGGACAGGGGGGACTCTGCTTACTTC
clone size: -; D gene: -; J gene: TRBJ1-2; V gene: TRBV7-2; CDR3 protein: CASSLDTLYYGYTF; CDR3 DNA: TGTGCCAGCAGCTTAGATACCCTATACTATGGCTACACCTTC
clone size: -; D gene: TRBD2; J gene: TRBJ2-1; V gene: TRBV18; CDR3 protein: CASSTMGGFYNEQFF; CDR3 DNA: TGTGCCAGCTCGACGATGGGGGGGTTCTACAATGAGCAGTTCTTC
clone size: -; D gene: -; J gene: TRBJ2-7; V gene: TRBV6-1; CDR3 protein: CASSEASAGAHEQYF; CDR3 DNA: TGTGCCAGCAGTGAAGCCAGCGCGGGGGCCCACGAGCAGTACTTC
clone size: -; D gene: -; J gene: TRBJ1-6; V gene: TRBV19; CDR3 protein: CASSISAGDSSYNSPLHF; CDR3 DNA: TGTGCCAGTAGTATATCGGCAGGCGATAGTTCCTATAATTCACCCCTCCACTTT
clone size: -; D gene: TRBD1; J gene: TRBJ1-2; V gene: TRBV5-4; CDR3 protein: CASRPGGGFGGYTF; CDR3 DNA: TGTGCCAGCAGACCAGGGGGCGGGTTTGGTGGCTACACCTTC
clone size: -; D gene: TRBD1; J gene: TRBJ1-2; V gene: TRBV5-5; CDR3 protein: CASSEAGTGLSGYTF; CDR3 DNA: TGTGCCAGCAGTGAGGCCGGGACAGGGCTGAGTGGCTACACCTTC
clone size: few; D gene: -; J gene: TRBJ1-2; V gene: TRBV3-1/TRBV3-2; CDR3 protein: CASSQDSYGYTF; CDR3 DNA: TGTGCCAGCAGCCAAGACTCTTATGGCTACACCTTC
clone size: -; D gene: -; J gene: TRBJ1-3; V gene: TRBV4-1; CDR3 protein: CASSQRHRDTATIYF; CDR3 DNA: TGCGCCAGCAGCCAACGCCATCGGGATACAGCTACCATATATTTT
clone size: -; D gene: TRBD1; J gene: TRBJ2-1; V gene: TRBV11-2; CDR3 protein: CASSEDRGREQFF; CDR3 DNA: TGTGCCAGCAGCGAGGACAGGGGGCGAGAGCAGTTCTTC
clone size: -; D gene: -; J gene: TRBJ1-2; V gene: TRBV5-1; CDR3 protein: CASSPSPWGGKGYGYTF; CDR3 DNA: TGCGCCAGCAGCCCATCCCCGTGGGGGGGTAAGGGATATGGCTACACCTTC
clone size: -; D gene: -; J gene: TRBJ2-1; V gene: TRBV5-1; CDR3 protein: CASSLGGSYNEQFF; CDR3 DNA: TGCGCCAGCAGCTTGGGTGGCAGTTACAATGAGCAGTTCTTC
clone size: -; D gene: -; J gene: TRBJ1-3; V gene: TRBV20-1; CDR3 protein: CSARRENTIYF; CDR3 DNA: TGCAGTGCTAGAAGAGAAAACACCATATATTTT
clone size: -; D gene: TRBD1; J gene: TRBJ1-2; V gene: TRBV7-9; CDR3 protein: CASSFRDRGGYTF; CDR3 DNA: TGTGCCAGCAGCTTCCGGGACAGGGGAGGCTACACCTTC
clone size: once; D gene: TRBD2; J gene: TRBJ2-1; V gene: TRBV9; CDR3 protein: CASSPTASGGNNEQFF; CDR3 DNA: TGTGCCAGCAGCCCCACGGCTAGCGGGGGGAACAATGAGCAGTTCTTC
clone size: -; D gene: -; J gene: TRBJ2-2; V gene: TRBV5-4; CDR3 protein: CASSYGRGDTGELFF; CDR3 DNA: TGTGCCAGCAGTTACGGCAGGGGAGACACCGGGGAGCTGTTTTTT
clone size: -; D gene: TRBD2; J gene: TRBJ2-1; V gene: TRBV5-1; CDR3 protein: CASREDSGVRNEQFF; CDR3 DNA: TGCGCCAGCAGAGAGGATAGCGGGGTACGCAATGAGCAGTTCTTC
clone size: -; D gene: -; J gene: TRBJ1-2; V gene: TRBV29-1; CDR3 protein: CSVVDRRRVGYTF; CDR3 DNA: TGCAGCGTTGTAGATCGGCGGCGGGTTGGCTACACCTTC
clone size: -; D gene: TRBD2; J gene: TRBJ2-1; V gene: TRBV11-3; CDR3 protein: CASSSRASGGYNEQFF; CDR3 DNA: TGTGCCAGCAGCTCCCGGGCTAGCGGGGGTTACAATGAGCAGTTCTTC
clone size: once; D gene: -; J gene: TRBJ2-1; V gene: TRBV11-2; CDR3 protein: CASSSTGRSHNEQFF; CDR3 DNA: TGTGCCAGCAGCTCGACAGGGAGGTCCCACAATGAGCAGTTCTTC
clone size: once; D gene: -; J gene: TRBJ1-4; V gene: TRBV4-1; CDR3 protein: CASSQDIEGKLFF; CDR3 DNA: TGCGCCAGCAGCCAAGATATCGAGGGAAAACTGTTTTTT
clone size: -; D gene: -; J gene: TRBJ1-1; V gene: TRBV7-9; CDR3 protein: CASSLAQGHTEAFF; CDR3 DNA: TGTGCCAGCAGCTTGGCCCAGGGTCACACTGAAGCTTTCTTT
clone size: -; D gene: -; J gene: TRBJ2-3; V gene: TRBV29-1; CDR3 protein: CSVGPGELDTQYF; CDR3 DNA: TGCAGCGTTGGTCCAGGGGAGTTGGATACGCAGTATTTT
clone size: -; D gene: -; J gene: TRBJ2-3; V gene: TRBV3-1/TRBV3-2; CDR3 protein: CASSQGRAPVSTDTQYF; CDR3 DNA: TGTGCCAGCAGCCAAGGGAGGGCACCCGTCAGCACAGATACGCAGTATTTT